This T cell receptor beta chain was identified in a study of blood T cell repertoires in COVID-19. Study at large: The United States, Italy and Spain supplied acute and convalescent COVID-19 samples. The analysed material was cDNA or gDNA that came from T cells, B-cell-depleted T cells, or PBMCs.

Original handling: Estimation of nucleated cell counts was performed using reference gene primer amplification. Sequenced by immunoSEQ multiplex PCR; TCRdb stores in-frame clones only, minus some. From that table come the V and J calls and clone size; the DNA was used to work out D and trimming. The table shows roughly 130,000 clones, with around 86% occurring only once. The CDR3 contains 16 residues. The junction had 15 bases not matched to a gene; V was cut back by 4 bases and J by 10 bases. In germline, CDR1 is SNHLY, CDR2 FYNNEI. This TCR was sampled from a middle-aged man with active or convalescent COVID-19. This chain connects TRBV2 to TRBJ1-1; 10 bases line up with TRBD1. The sequencing sample was made of peripheral blood. This CDR3 reads CASSVAEGQGKLAAFF. The DNA for the CDR3 is TGTGCCAGCAGTGTTGCCGAGGGACAGGGGAAATTGGCAGCTTTCTTT. The entire variable domain, with the rest obtained from reference TRBV2 and TRBJ1-1, is as follows: EPEVTQTPSHQVTQMGQEVILRCVPISNHLYFYWYRQILGQKVEFLVSFYNNEISEKSEIFDDQFSVERPDGSNFTLKIRSTKLEDSAMYFCASSVAEGQGKLAAFFGQGTRLTVV.